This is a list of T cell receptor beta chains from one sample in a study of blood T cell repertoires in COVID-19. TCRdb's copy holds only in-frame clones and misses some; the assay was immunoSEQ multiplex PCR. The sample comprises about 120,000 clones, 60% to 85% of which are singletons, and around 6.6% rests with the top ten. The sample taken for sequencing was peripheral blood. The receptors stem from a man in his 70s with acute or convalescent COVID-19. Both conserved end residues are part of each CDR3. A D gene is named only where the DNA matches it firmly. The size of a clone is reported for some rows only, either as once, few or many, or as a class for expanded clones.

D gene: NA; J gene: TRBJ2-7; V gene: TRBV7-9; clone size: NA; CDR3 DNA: TGTGCCAGCAGCGGCGGCCCCTACGAGCAGTACTTC; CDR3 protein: CASSGGPYEQYF
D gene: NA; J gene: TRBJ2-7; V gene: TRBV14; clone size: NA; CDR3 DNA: TGTGCCAGCAGCCAAGAGCCCGGGAGTGCCTACGAGCAGTACTTC; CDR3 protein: CASSQEPGSAYEQYF
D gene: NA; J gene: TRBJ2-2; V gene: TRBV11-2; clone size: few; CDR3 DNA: TGTGCCAGCATGTCACCGGGATACACCGGGGAGCTGTTTTTT; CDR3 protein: CASMSPGYTGELFF
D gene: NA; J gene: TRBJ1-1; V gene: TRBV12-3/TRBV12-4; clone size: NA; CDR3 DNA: TGTGCCAGCAGTCCACAGATGAACACTGAAGCTTTCTTT; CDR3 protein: CASSPQMNTEAFF
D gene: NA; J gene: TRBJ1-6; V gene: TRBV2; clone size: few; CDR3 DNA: TGTGCCAGCATTGTCAGCTCCTATAATTCACCCCTCCACTTT; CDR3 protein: CASIVSSYNSPLHF
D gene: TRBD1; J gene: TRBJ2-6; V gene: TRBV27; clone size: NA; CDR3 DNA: TGTGCCAGCACAGCCGGGACAGGATACTCTGGGGCCAACGTCCTGACTTTC; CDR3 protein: CASTAGTGYSGANVLTF
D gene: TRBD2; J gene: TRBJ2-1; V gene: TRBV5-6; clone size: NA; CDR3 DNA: TGTGCCAGCAGCTTCCAGCGGGAGTACAATGAGCAGTTCTTC; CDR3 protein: CASSFQREYNEQFF
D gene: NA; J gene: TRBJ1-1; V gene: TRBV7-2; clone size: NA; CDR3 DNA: TGTGCCAGCAGCTTCCGAGGGCGTGAAACTGAAGCTTTCTTT; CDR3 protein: CASSFRGRETEAFF
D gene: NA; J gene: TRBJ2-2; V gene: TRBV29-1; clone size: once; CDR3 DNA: TGCAGCGTTGACCGCCTTTGGGGAGAGACCGGGGAGCTGTTTTTT; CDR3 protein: CSVDRLWGETGELFF
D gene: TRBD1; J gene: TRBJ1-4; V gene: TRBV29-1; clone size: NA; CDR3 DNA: TGCAGCGTTGAAGACCCGCCAGGGGGAACTAATGAAAAACTGTTTTTT; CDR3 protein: CSVEDPPGGTNEKLFF
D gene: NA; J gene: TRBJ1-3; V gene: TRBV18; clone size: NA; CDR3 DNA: TGTGCCAGCTCACCGCGGGGGCCCCTCTCTGGAAACACCATATATTTT; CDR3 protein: CASSPRGPLSGNTIYF
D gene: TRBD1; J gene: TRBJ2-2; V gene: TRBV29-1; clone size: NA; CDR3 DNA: TGCAGCGTGAGGACAGGGGACACCGGGGAGCTGTTTTTT; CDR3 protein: CSVRTGDTGELFF
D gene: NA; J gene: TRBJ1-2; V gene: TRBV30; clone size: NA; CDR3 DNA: TGTGCCTGGAGTCCCACAGGGTTTCATGGCTACACCTTC; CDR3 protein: CAWSPTGFHGYTF
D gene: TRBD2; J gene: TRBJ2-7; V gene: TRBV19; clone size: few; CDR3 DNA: TGTGCCAGTAGTAAGAGGACTAGCGGGGGAGAGCAGTACTTC; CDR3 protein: CASSKRTSGGEQYF
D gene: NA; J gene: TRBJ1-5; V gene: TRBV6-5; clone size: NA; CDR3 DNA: TGTGCCAGCAGTTACTCAACAGCCACTAATCAGCCCCAGCATTTT; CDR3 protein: CASSYSTATNQPQHF
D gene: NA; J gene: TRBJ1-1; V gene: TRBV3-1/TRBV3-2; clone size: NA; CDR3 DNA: TGTGCGAGCCTTGATCGGGGGGGAAGGGCTGAAGCTTTCTTT; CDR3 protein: CASLDRGGRAEAFF
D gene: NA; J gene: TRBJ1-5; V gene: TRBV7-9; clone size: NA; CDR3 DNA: TGTGCCAGCAGCCGCCTGGGGGGGTCAGGGATCAATCAGCCCCAGCATTTT; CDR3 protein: CASSRLGGSGINQPQHF
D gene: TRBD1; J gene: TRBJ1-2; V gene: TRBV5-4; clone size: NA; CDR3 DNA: TGTGCCAGCAGCCCCGGGACAGAACTTCTTTATAACTATGGCTACACCTTC; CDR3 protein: CASSPGTELLYNYGYTF
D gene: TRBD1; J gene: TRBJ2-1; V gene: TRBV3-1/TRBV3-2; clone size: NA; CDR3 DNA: TGTGCCAGCAGCCATTGGGACAGGCCCAATGAGCAGTTCTTC; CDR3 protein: CASSHWDRPNEQFF
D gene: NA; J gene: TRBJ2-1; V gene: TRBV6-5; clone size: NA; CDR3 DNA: TGTGCCAGCAGTTCCGGGATGGGGATCAAATTCTTC; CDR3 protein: CASSSGMGIKFF
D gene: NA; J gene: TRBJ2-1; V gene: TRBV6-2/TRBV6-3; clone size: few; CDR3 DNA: TGTGCCAGCAGTTACTCGAGGGCGCGCCCCTACAATGAGCAGTTCTTC; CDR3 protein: CASSYSRARPYNEQFF
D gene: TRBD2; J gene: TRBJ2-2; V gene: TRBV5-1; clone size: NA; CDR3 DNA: TGCGCCAGCACGACGGGAGGAAGCACCGGGGAGCTGTTTTTT; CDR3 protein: CASTTGGSTGELFF
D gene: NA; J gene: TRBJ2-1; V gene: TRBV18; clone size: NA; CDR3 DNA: TGTGCCAGCTCACCACCGATCGACAGCAATGAGCAGTTCTTC; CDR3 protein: CASSPPIDSNEQFF
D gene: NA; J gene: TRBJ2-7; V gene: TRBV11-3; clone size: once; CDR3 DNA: TGTGCCAGCAGCTTATCGGGACAAAGCTACGAGCAGTACTTC; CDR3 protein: CASSLSGQSYEQYF
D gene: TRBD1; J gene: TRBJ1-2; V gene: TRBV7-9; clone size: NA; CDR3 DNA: TGTGCCAGCAGTCCCGAAGGGGGCACTGGCTACACCTTC; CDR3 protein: CASSPEGGTGYTF
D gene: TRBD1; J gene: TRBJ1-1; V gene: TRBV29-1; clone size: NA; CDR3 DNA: TGCAGCGTCGCGGGACAGATGAACACTGAAGCTTTCTTT; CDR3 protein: CSVAGQMNTEAFF
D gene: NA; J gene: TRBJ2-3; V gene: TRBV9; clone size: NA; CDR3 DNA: TGTGCCAGCAGCGTTACAGGGAGAGGAGGCACAGATACGCAGTATTTT; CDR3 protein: CASSVTGRGGTDTQYF
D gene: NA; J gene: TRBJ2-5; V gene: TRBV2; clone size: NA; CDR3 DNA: TGTGCCAGCAGGGGGGGACAGTTCCAAGAGACCCAGTACTTC; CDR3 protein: CASRGGQFQETQYF
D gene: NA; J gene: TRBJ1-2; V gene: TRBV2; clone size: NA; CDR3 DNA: TGTGCCAGCAGTGAAGGAGTGACAGGCCCGGATGGCTACACCTTC; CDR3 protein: CASSEGVTGPDGYTF
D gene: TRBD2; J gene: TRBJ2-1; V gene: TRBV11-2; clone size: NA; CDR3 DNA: TGTGCCAGCAGCTTCAGTAGCGGGGGGTCCTACAATGAGCAGTTCTTC; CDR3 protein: CASSFSSGGSYNEQFF
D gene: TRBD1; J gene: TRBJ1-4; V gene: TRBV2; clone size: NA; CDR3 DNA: TGTGCCAGCAGTGAAACAGGGGTTCTTTTGGAAAAACTGTTTTTT; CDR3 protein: CASSETGVLLEKLFF
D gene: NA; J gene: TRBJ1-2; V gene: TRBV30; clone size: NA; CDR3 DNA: TGTGCCTGGAGTTGGGGGGGCGCGGATAACTATGGCTACACCTTC; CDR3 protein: CAWSWGGADNYGYTF
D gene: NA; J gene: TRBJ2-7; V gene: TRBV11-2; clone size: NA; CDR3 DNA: TGTGCCAGCAGCTTAAACCCCCGGTGGTCCGAGGCCTACGAGCAGTACTTC; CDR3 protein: CASSLNPRWSEAYEQYF
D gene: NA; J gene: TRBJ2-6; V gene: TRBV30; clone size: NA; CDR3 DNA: TGTGCCTGGACTCCCGACAACTCTGGGGCCAACGTCCTGACTTTC; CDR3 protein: CAWTPDNSGANVLTF
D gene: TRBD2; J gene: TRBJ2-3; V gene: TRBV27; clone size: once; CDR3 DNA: TGTGCCAGCAGTTTCCGGACTAGCGGCACAGATACGCAGTATTTT; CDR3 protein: CASSFRTSGTDTQYF
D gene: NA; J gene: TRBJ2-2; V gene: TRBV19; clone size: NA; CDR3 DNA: TGTGCCACCGAGGGGGAGACCGGGGAGCTGTTTTTT; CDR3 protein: CATEGETGELFF
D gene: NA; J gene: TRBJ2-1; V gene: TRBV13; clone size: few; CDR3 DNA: TGTGCCAGCAGCTCCTCTAGCGCTTCCTACAATGAGCAGTTCTTC; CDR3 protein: CASSSSSASYNEQFF
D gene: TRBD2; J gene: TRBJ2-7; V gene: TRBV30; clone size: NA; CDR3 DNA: TGTGCCTGCTTACTAGCGGGAGATCTACGTGAGCAGTACTTC; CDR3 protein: CACLLAGDLREQYF
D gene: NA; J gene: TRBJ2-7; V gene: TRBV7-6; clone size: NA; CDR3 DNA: TGTGCCAGCAGCCCAAACAGGGTCAGCTCCTACGAGCAGTACTTC; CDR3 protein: CASSPNRVSSYEQYF
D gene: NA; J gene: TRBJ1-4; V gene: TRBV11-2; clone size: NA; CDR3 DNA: TGTGCCAGCAGCTCCCCGGCGAGAGGTGAAAAACTGTTTTTT; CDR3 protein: CASSSPARGEKLFF
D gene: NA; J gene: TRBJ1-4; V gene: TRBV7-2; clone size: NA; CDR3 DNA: TGTGCCAGCAGCTTTACGCCGACAGGACCTAATGAAAAACTGTTTTTT; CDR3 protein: CASSFTPTGPNEKLFF
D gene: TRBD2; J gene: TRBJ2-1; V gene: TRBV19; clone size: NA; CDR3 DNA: TGTGCCAGTAGTATAGGGCTAGCGGGGGTAAATGAGCAGTTCTTC; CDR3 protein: CASSIGLAGVNEQFF
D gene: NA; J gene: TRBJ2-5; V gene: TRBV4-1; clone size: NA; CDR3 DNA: TGCGCCAGCAGCCAAACCCCTCCGGGGGGCGACCAAGAGACCCAGTACTTC; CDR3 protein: CASSQTPPGGDQETQYF